Each of the 8 T cell receptor beta chains below was sequenced from the same sample in a study of cytomegalovirus exposure and HLA in healthy donors (dated 2017 in TCRdb). The library was obtained by the immunoSEQ multiplex PCR assay. For the multiplex PCR, a mixture combining 60 forward primers for TCR Vbeta segments and 13 reverse primers for TCR Jbeta segments was used. In TCRdb, the immuneACCESS table is reduced to in-frame sequences with V and J assigned. These tables do not hold every clone; where another copy was compared, an unresolved V gene accounts for under half, and the others remain unexplained. The sample records some 200,000 clones, around 83% of which are singletons. 6.5% of the sample is in the top ten clones. What was sequenced was PBMCs. Receptors were obtained from a woman aged 50 to 65 in good health and CMV-seropositive.

The chain links TRBV7-8 to TRBJ2-2; the match to TRBD2 covers 8 bases. J gave up 2 bases and V 7 bases, and 6 bases lay outside the gene matches. Looked up from germline, CDR1 is SGHVS and CDR2 is FQNEAQ. The CDR3 consists of 15 residues. The CDR3 bases are TGTGCCAGCATAGGCGGGGGGCTAAACACCGGGGAGCTGTTTTTT. Encoded protein: CASIGGGLNTGELFF.

The rearrangement joins TRBV19 to TRBJ2-7; D is unresolved. The CDR3 loop spans 16 amino acids. Germline values: CDR1 LNHDA, CDR2 SQIVND (reference sequence). The V and J ends lost 1 base and 0 bases respectively, with 13 bases between them. The CDR3 nucleotides read TGTGCCAGTAGTATAGCCACGACTTCCAACTCCTACGAGCAGTACTTC. It yields the protein CASSIATTSNSYEQYF.

This chain uses TRBV27 with TRBJ2-1, with TRBD1 identical over 9 bases. The CDR3 is made up of 16 amino acids. The trim removed 6 bases at V and 8 bases at J, leaving 14 bases unmatched. Per germline, CDR1 MNHEY and CDR2 SMNVEV (reference sequence). The DNA of the CDR3 is TGTGCCAGCAGCCCAAAACCGGGACAGGGTCTCTATGAGCAGTTCTTC. It is translated as CASSPKPGQGLYEQFF.

V gene TRBV7-2 combines with J gene TRBJ2-7; no firm D call. CDR1 is SGHTA and CDR2 is FQGNSA in the germline V gene. Trimming took off 2 bases at V and 0 bases at J, with 8 bases between the two ends. This CDR3 contains 14 residues. CDR3 in amino acids: CASSLSASSYEQYF. Written as DNA, the CDR3 is TGTGCCAGCAGCTTAAGCGCGAGCTCCTACGAGCAGTACTTC.

The gene calls are TRBV5-1 and TRBJ2-5, with TRBD2 identical over 7 bases. Germline V gives CDR1 SGHRS, CDR2 YFSETQ. The CDR3 sequence is 15 residues long. Losses at the gene ends were 5 bases for V and 4 bases for J; bases not matched to a gene: 11. The CDR3 DNA reads as TGCGCCAGCAGGGGCGGGGCGGGAGACCGAGAGACCCAGTACTTC. This encodes CASRGGAGDRETQYF.

J is TRBJ1-1 and V is TRBV4-3; D remains ambiguous. This CDR3 spans 14 amino acids. V was clipped by 0 bases and J by 0 bases, with 5 bases between them. Germline V lookup: CDR1 LGHNA, CDR2 YSLEER. CDR3 sequence: CASSQESVNTEAFF. The CDR3 DNA reads TGCGCCAGCAGCCAAGAGTCGGTGAACACTGAAGCTTTCTTT.

As DNA, the CDR3 is TGTGCCAGCAGCATAGGGACTGGGACCTCCTACGAGCAGTACTTC. Protein product: CASSIGTGTSYEQYF. The V gene is TRBV6-5, the J gene TRBJ2-7, with D maybe TRBD2 (6 bases). V lost 6 bases and J lost 0, with 15 bases in between. The germline V gene has CDR1 MNHEY and CDR2 SVGAGI. The CDR3 contains 15 residues.

The rearrangement uses TRBV2 and TRBJ2-5; TRBD1 matches 9 bases. The CDR3 is 15 amino acids. V lost 6 bases, J lost 0 bases, and 5 bases stayed unmatched. Germline V gene sequence: CDR1 SNHLY, CDR2 FYNNEI. The CDR3 DNA sequence: TGTGCCAGCAGACAACAGGGGGCTGACCAAGAGACCCAGTACTTC. It codes for CASRQQGADQETQYF.